A single sample is the source of the 6 T cell receptor beta chains below, sequenced in a study of cytomegalovirus exposure and HLA in healthy donors. PCR employed 60 Vbeta and 13 Jbeta primers. Assay: immunoSEQ multiplex PCR; the TCRdb copy retains only in-frame clones and omits some. The table shows 100,000 to 150,000 clones, with about a sixth occurring only once. Input material: PBMCs. The receptors shown here come from a female donor in good health and CMV-seropositive.

This clone has just a few counts. The chain uses TRBV4-2 and TRBJ1-4; D perhaps matches TRBD1 (6 bases). In germline, CDR1 is LGHNA, CDR2 YNFKEQ. This CDR3 spans 18 amino acids. V was shortened by 4 bases and J by 0 bases, with 18 bases between the two germline ends. The CDR3 DNA is TGTGCCAGCAGCCCACGGACAGAGGCGTTACCAACTAATGAAAAACTGTTTTTT. This sequence encodes CASSPRTEALPTNEKLFF.

The chain has TRBV2 and TRBJ2-7; 7 nucleotides align to TRBD1. From germline, CDR1 is SNHLY and CDR2 FYNNEI. Trimming removed 6 bases from V and 5 bases from J; junction bases left unmatched: 16. The CDR3 is 16 residues long. The CDR3, as DNA: TGTGCCAGCAGGGGACAGCCCGGAGTTTTGGACGACGAGCAGTACTTC. Its protein is CASRGQPGVLDDEQYF.

There are a few counts of this clone. The rearrangement links TRBV4-3 to TRBJ1-5; TRBD1 agrees at 9 bases. J lost 1 base, V lost 4 bases, and 8 bases had no gene match. This CDR3 region has 17 residues. CDR1 is LGHNA, CDR2 YSLEER, per germline. The CDR3: CASSPGTGLLSNQPQHF. As DNA, the CDR3 is TGCGCCAGCAGCCCTGGGACAGGGCTTCTGAGCAATCAGCCCCAGCATTTT.

The chain employs TRBV7-8 and TRBJ2-1; 7 bases fit TRBD1. Per the germline V gene, CDR1 is SGHVS and CDR2 is FQNEAQ. The CDR3 runs 16 residues. The V gene end was trimmed by 6 bases and the J gene end by 2 bases; junction bases not matched to a gene: 10. CDR3: CASRVRGRLTYNEQFF. The CDR3 DNA reads as TGTGCCAGCAGAGTGAGGGGGCGGCTTACCTACAATGAGCAGTTCTTC.

This clone has a handful of counts. The chain couples TRBV27 to TRBJ2-7; D possibly corresponds to TRBD1 (6 bases). The V end was cut by 3 bases, the J end by 4 bases, with 13 bases between. Per germline, CDR1 MNHEY and CDR2 SMNVEV (reference sequence). The CDR3 contains 14 residues. The CDR3 nucleotides are TGTGCCAGCAGTTTTTTTGGGGGCGGGTACGAGCAGTACTTC. This gives the protein CASSFFGGGYEQYF.

This sequence joins TRBV6-1 and TRBJ1-5; TRBD1 might be the D (6 bases). This CDR3 is built from 11 residues. Deletions cut 6 bases from V and 11 bases from J, with 11 bases between. The V gene's germline CDR1 is MNHNS and CDR2 SASEGT. Here the CDR3 DNA reads TGTGCCAGCAGCGACAGGTTTTCCCAGCATTTT. It translates to CASSDRFSQHF.